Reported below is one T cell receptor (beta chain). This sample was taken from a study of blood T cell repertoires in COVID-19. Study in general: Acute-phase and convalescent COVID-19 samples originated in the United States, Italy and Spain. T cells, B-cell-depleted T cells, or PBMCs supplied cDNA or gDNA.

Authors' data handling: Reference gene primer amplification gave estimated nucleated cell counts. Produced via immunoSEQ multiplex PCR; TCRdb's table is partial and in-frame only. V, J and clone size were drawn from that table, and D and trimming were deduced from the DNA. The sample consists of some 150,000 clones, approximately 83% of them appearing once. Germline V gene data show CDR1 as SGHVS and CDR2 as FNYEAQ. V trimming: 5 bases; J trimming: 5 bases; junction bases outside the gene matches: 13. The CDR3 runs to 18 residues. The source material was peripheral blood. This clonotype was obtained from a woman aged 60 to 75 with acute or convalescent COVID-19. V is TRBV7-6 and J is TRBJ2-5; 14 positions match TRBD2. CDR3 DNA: TGTGCCAGCAGCCTAGGAAGACTAGCGGGGGGGCTCGGTGAGACCCAGTACTTC. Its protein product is CASSLGRLAGGLGETQYF.